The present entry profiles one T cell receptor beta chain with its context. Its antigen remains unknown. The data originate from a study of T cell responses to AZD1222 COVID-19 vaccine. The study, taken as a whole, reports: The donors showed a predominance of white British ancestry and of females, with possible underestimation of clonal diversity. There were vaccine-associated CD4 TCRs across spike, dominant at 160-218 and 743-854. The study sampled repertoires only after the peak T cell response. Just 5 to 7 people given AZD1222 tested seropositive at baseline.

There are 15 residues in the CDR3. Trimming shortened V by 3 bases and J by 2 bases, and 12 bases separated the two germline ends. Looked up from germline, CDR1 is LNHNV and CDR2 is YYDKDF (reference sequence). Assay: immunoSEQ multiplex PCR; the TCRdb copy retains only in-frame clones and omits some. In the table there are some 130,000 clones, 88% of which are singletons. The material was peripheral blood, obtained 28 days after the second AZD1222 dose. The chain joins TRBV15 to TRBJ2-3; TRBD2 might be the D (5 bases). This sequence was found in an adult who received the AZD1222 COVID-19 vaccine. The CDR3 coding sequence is TGTGCCACCAGCAGGTTTAAGGAGGCCACAGATACGCAGTATTTT. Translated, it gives CATSRFKEATDTQYF.